One and the same sample provided the 24 T cell receptor beta chains below, sequenced in a study of cytomegalovirus exposure and HLA in healthy donors. Both 60 Vbeta primers and 13 Jbeta primers went into the PCR. The method was immunoSEQ multiplex PCR; TCRdb's version includes in-frame clones alone and lacks a portion of them. The top ten hold 1% to 1.5% of the sample, which has around 130,000 clones, around four fifths seen once. Sequencing was carried out using PBMCs. These receptors all come from a boy younger than 18 in good health and CMV-seronegative.

The J gene is TRBJ2-7, the V gene TRBV9; the match to TRBD1 covers 11 bases. The CDR3 is 15 amino acids. The trim removed 3 bases at V and 3 bases at J, leaving 5 bases unmatched. CDR1 SGDLS and CDR2 YYNGEE come from the germline V gene. Here the CDR3 reads CASSAEGTGGYEQYF. The CDR3 DNA is TGTGCCAGCAGCGCAGAGGGGACAGGGGGCTACGAGCAGTACTTC.

This clone was seen once. This chain connects TRBV7-2 to TRBJ2-7; no firm D call. The germline V and J ends were trimmed by 3 bases and 9 bases, with 15 bases remaining between them. Germline V gives CDR1 SGHTA, CDR2 FQGNSA. This CDR3 region has 13 residues. The CDR3 DNA reads as TGTGCCAGCAGCTTGTTTGTGCCCAGTGGGCAGTACTTC. Protein: CASSLFVPSGQYF.

The chain joins TRBV6-5 to TRBJ2-2; 9 bases are a match to TRBD1. This CDR3 region has 16 residues. Germline loops: CDR1 MNHEY, CDR2 SVGAGI. V shed 4 bases, J shed 4 bases, and the junction held 7 bases outside the gene matches. The chain's CDR3 is CASSSTGQGSTGELFF. CDR3 bases: TGTGCCAGCAGTTCTACGGGACAGGGTAGCACCGGGGAGCTGTTTTTT.

V and J are TRBV6-1 and TRBJ2-1, with 14 positions matching TRBD2. The trim removed 4 bases at V and 7 bases at J, leaving 6 bases unmatched. The germline V gene has CDR1 MNHNS and CDR2 SASEGT. The CDR3 consists of 16 residues. In DNA, the CDR3 is TGTGCCAGCAGTGTAAGACTAGCGGGAGGGCATAATGAGCAGTTCTTC. This encodes CASSVRLAGGHNEQFF.

The V call is TRBV7-7, the J call TRBJ1-1; no clear D gene. The CDR3 is 13 residues long. CDR1 is SSHAT, CDR2 FNYEAQ, per germline (reference sequence). V lost 5 bases, J lost 2 bases, and 9 bases lay in between. Written as DNA, the CDR3 is TGTGCCAGCAGCGAGGCGGCTAACACTGAAGCTTTCTTT. It specifies CASSEAANTEAFF. Full variable domain (outside the CDR3, taken from reference TRBV7-7 and TRBJ1-1): GAGVSQSPRYKVTKRGQDVTLRCDPISSHATLYWYQQALGQGPEFLTYFNYEAQPDKSGLPSDRFSAERPEGSISTLTIQRTEQRDSAMYRCASSEAANTEAFFGQGTRLTVV.

The chain uses TRBV30 and TRBJ2-3; D might be TRBD2 (6 bases). Looked up from germline, CDR1 is GTSNPN and CDR2 is SVGIG (reference sequence). This CDR3 region has 11 residues. V was trimmed by 2 bases and J by 8 bases, leaving 8 bases between them. This chain's CDR3 is CAWSSGATQYF. DNA for the CDR3: TGTGCCTGGAGTTCGGGAGCTACGCAGTATTTT.

This chain joins TRBV6-5 and TRBJ2-5; TRBD2 might be the D (5 bases). Trimming removed 9 bases from V and 1 base from J, with 12 bases in between. CDR3 length equals 13 residues. The germline CDR1 and CDR2 sequences are MNHEY and SVGAGI. CDR3 DNA sequence: TGTGCCAGTGCCAGGACTTTCCAAGAGACCCAGTACTTC. It translates to CASARTFQETQYF.

This sequence joins TRBV20-1 and TRBJ2-7, with D unresolved. Per germline, CDR1 DFQATT and CDR2 SNEGSKA (reference sequence). The V gene lost 2 bases and the J gene lost 6 bases, with 8 bases spanning the gap. The CDR3 spans 11 residues. The CDR3 here is CSARQFSEQYF. Written as DNA, the CDR3 is TGCAGTGCTAGACAGTTCTCCGAGCAGTACTTC.

This rearrangement joins TRBV7-9 to TRBJ2-1; 7 bases map to TRBD1. This CDR3 comprises 14 residues. V was pared by 7 bases and J by 4 bases, with 7 bases of the junction left unmatched. Germline assignment: CDR1 SEHNR and CDR2 FQNEAQ (reference sequence). The CDR3 sequence is CASTGQEDYNEQFF. The CDR3 nucleotides read TGTGCCAGCACCGGACAGGAAGATTACAATGAGCAGTTCTTC.

This clone appeared a single time. The chain links TRBV19 to TRBJ2-5; 14 bases line up with TRBD2. V lost 6 bases to trimming and J lost 5 bases; unmatched junction nucleotides: 5. Germline V gene sequence: CDR1 LNHDA, CDR2 SQIVND (reference sequence). This CDR3 is 15 amino acids long. Here the CDR3 reads CASRGTSGSQETQYF. Here the CDR3 DNA reads TGTGCCAGTAGGGGGACTAGCGGGAGCCAGGAGACCCAGTACTTC. Combining the CDR3 with reference TRBV19 and TRBJ2-5 gives the whole variable domain DGGITQSPKYLFRKEGQNVTLSCEQNLNHDAMYWYRQDPGQGLRLIYYSQIVNDFQKGDIAEGYSVSREKKESFPLTVTSAQKNPTAFYLCASRGTSGSQETQYFGPGTRLLVL.

The chain couples TRBV7-3 to TRBJ2-2; D might be TRBD2 (5 bases). The CDR3 runs to 15 residues. Germline-derived CDR1 and CDR2 are SGHTA and FQGTGA. Trimming left V 5 bases short and J 5 bases short, with 15 bases between. The CDR3 coding sequence is TGTGCCAGCAGCCCGACTCCTACTAGTACCGGGGAGCTGTTTTTT. It yields the protein CASSPTPTSTGELFF.

DNA of the CDR3: TGCGCCAGCAGCCAAGGGGGGGGAACCTACGAGCAGTACTTC. Its translation: CASSQGGGTYEQYF. The J gene is TRBJ2-7, the V gene TRBV4-3; 7 bases fit TRBD2. The trim removed 1 base at V and 2 bases at J, leaving 2 bases unmatched. The CDR3 extends over 14 amino acids. From germline, CDR1 is LGHNA and CDR2 YSLEER.

CDR3 in amino acids: CASSAGRAYEQYF. As DNA, the CDR3 is TGTGCCAGCAGCGCGGGACGAGCCTACGAGCAGTACTTC. The V call is TRBV27, the J call TRBJ2-7; TRBD2 might be the D (6 bases). V was pared by 6 bases and J by 2 bases, with 11 bases between. The CDR3 sequence is 13 residues long. The V gene's germline CDR1 is MNHEY and CDR2 SMNVEV (reference sequence).

The sample holds a few counts of this clone. J is TRBJ1-4 and V is TRBV5-6; possibly TRBD1 for D (5 bases). The CDR3 contains 16 residues. Between the trimmed V and J ends, which lost 3 bases and 3 bases, there was a span of 15 bases. Germline loops: CDR1 SGHDT, CDR2 YYEEEE. CDR3: CASSYYGARSNEKLFF. The CDR3 nucleotides are TGTGCCAGCAGCTACTATGGGGCTAGGTCTAATGAAAAACTGTTTTTT.

This clone was observed a single time. This chain connects TRBV2 to TRBJ1-2; D possibly corresponds to TRBD1 (6 bases). The CDR3 has 13 residues. The germline gives CDR1 SNHLY, CDR2 FYNNEI. V was pared by 4 bases and J by 7 bases, with 13 bases between. For the CDR3, the DNA is TGTGCCAGCAGTGCTGGGGGGGCGTTTGGCTACACCTTC. Its translation: CASSAGGAFGYTF.

The gene calls are TRBV6-6 and TRBJ2-3; D uncertain. Germline loops: CDR1 MNHNY, CDR2 SVGAGI (reference sequence). The CDR3 runs to 15 residues. The V end lost 0 bases, the J end lost 5 bases, and 12 bases lay between the germline ends. The CDR3 is CASSYSALIRDTQYF. CDR3 nucleotides: TGTGCCAGCAGTTACTCCGCTCTAATAAGAGATACGCAGTATTTT.

This chain links TRBV5-6 with TRBJ2-7; 11 bases are shared with TRBD2. Trimming removed 1 base from V and 9 bases from J; junction bases left unmatched: 9. CDR1 and CDR2 (germline): SGHDT, YYEEEE. The CDR3 loop spans 15 amino acids. CDR3 loop: CASSLKLAGVFGQYF. CDR3 DNA sequence: TGTGCCAGCAGCTTGAAACTAGCGGGAGTATTCGGGCAGTACTTC.

V gene TRBV6-5 combines with J gene TRBJ2-7, with 8 bases identical to TRBD2. This CDR3 region has 14 residues. V dropped 6 bases and J dropped 0; count of bases not matched to a gene: 4. Germline V gives CDR1 MNHEY, CDR2 SVGAGI. In DNA form, the CDR3 reads TGTGCCAGCAGGGTAGCGGGGCGCTCCTACGAGCAGTACTTC. It specifies CASRVAGRSYEQYF.

The rearrangement links TRBV7-6 to TRBJ2-3, with D uncertain. Germline V gives CDR1 SGHVS, CDR2 FNYEAQ. CDR3 length: 13 residues. V lost 0 bases and J lost 2, with 3 bases in between. In nucleotides, the CDR3 is TGTGCCAGCAGCTTAGCCTCCACAGATACGCAGTATTTT. Translated, it gives CASSLASTDTQYF.

The chain carries TRBV29-1 and TRBJ2-1; D is uncertain. CDR3 length: 11 residues. Germline CDR1 is SQVTM and CDR2 is ANQGSEA. The V end was cut by 6 bases, the J end by 4 bases, with 7 bases between. The CDR3 loop reads CSVGSYNEQFF. For the CDR3, the DNA is TGCAGCGTGGGCAGTTACAATGAGCAGTTCTTC.

V is TRBV5-1 and J is TRBJ2-7; TRBD1 agrees at 9 bases. The CDR3 covers 16 residues. Per germline, CDR1 SGHRS and CDR2 YFSETQ. V trimming: 0 bases; J trimming: 3 bases; junction bases outside the gene matches: 7. Here the CDR3 reads CASSLDGTGLNYEQYF. CDR3 DNA: TGCGCCAGCAGCTTGGACGGGACAGGGTTGAACTACGAGCAGTACTTC.

V is TRBV10-3 and J is TRBJ2-7; 9 positions agree with TRBD1. V was pared by 10 bases and J by 1 base, with 8 bases of the junction left unmatched. The CDR3 spans 14 residues. Germline V gene sequence: CDR1 ENHRY, CDR2 SYGVKD. For the CDR3, the DNA is TGTGCCACTACAAGACAGGGGGGGTCCTACGAGCAGTACTTC. It specifies CATTRQGGSYEQYF.

With respect to this clone: One end of the junction varies from germline; a read error may be responsible. V is TRBV6-6 and J is TRBJ1-2; TRBD1 aligns across 9 bases. Germline CDR1 reads MNHNY; CDR2 reads SVGAGI (reference sequence). The CDR3 loop spans 15 amino acids. The CDR3 DNA follows: TGTGCCAGCAGTTACCAACGACAGGGGGACTATGGCTACCCCTTC. Amino acid sequence: CASSYQRQGDYGYPF.

This sequence joins TRBV14 and TRBJ2-7; perhaps TRBD1 as D (6 bases). Trimming removed 1 base from V and 5 bases from J, with 15 bases in between. Germline V lookup: CDR1 SGHDN, CDR2 FVKESK. This CDR3 is built from 15 residues. The CDR3 protein is CASSQGGQGTDEQYF. The CDR3 DNA follows: TGTGCCAGCAGCCAAGGGGGGCAGGGGACCGACGAGCAGTACTTC.